These 24 T cell receptor beta chains were all obtained from the same sample, sequenced in a study of metastatic and nonmetastatic thyroid tumors (TCRdb year 2020). None of the patients had been given any treatment before thyroid surgery. The library relied on PCR. Sequencing used an Illumina HiSeq 4000. TCRdb passed the public sequencing reads through fastp at Q25 and MiXCR, retaining productive beta sequences. The sample data list some 22,000 clones, and 20% to 25% of these were observed just once. Of the sample, 10% to 15% is held by the ten largest clones. Sequenced input: tumor tissue. These receptor sequences come from a female donor with papillary thyroid cancer or a benign thyroid nodule (not recorded which). Some clones in this sample may be carry-over from other donors' samples.

This clone was recorded at least ten times. The CDR3 spells CASSLLDRVNNSKNIQYF. CDR3 bases: TGTGCCAGCAGCCTCCTGGACAGGGTCAATAATTCCAAAAACATTCAGTACTTC. The V gene is TRBV3-1, the J gene TRBJ2-4; 8 nucleotides agree with TRBD1. The CDR3 is 18 amino acids. CDR1 is LGHDT and CDR2 is YNNKEL in the germline V gene (reference sequence). Germline trimming cut 4 bases from V and 2 bases from J; bases unmatched to any gene: 13. The full variable domain, rest sourced from reference TRBV3-1 and TRBJ2-4, is DTAVSQTPKYLVTQMGNDKSIKCEQNLGHDTMYWYKQDSKKFLKIMFSYNNKELIINETVPNRFSPKSPDKAHLNLHINSLELGDSAVYFCASSLLDRVNNSKNIQYFGAGTRLSVL.

This clone was observed many times. This chain uses TRBV5-1 with TRBJ2-3; TRBD1 matches at 7 bases. Per the germline V gene, CDR1 is SGHRS and CDR2 is YFSETQ. This CDR3 region has 14 residues. V shed 8 bases and J 5 bases; nucleotides not matched to a gene: 11. The CDR3, as DNA: TGCGCCAGTAACAGAAGAGGGGGCGAAGATACGCAGTATTTT. Protein: CASNRRGGEDTQYF.

This clone was observed a few times. The chain combines TRBV27 with TRBJ2-1, with D possibly being TRBD1 or TRBD2 (5 bases each). Trimming took off 6 bases at V and 0 bases at J, with 18 bases between the two ends. In germline, CDR1 is MNHEY, CDR2 SMNVEV (reference sequence). CDR3 length equals 17 residues. This CDR3 reads CASRGVLQLSSYNEQFF. As DNA, the CDR3 is TGTGCCAGCAGGGGGGTCTTGCAATTGAGCTCCTACAATGAGCAGTTCTTC.

This clone showed up just a few times. V and J are TRBV19 and TRBJ1-3, with TRBD1 as a possible D gene (6 bases). V gave up 4 bases and J gave up 0 bases, with 10 bases separating them. Per germline, CDR1 LNHDA and CDR2 SQIVND (reference sequence). There are 15 residues in the CDR3. The CDR3 nucleotides read TGTGCCAGTAGTAAGAGCAGGGGCTCTGGAAACACCATATATTTT. Translated, it gives CASSKSRGSGNTIYF. Combining the CDR3 with reference TRBV19 and TRBJ1-3 gives the whole variable domain DGGITQSPKYLFRKEGQNVTLSCEQNLNHDAMYWYRQDPGQGLRLIYYSQIVNDFQKGDIAEGYSVSREKKESFPLTVTSAQKNPTAFYLCASSKSRGSGNTIYFGEGSWLTVV.

This clone was counted many times. The rearrangement uses TRBV9 and TRBJ2-5; 8 nucleotides agree with TRBD2. Germline V gene sequence: CDR1 SGDLS, CDR2 YYNGEE. CDR3 length: 14 residues. Trimming cost V 0 bases and J 5 bases; bases outside gene matches: 3. The CDR3 DNA reads TGTGCCAGCAGCGTAGCGGGAGGGCCTGAGACCCAGTACTTC. The encoded protein is CASSVAGGPETQYF.

Judged by abundance, this clone is medium-sized. The chain has TRBV4-1 and TRBJ1-1, with a weak D call TRBD1 (6 bases). Deletions cut 2 bases from V and 3 bases from J, with 10 bases between. Germline CDR1 and CDR2: MGHRA and YSYEKL. The CDR3 totals 14 residues. As DNA, the CDR3 is TGCGCCAGCAGCCAACTGGGGGCCGACACTGAAGCTTTCTTT. Its translation is CASSQLGADTEAFF.

The rearrangement links TRBV2 to TRBJ1-3; D is uncertain. Trimming took 4 bases from V and 1 from J, leaving 5 bases between them. CDR1 SNHLY and CDR2 FYNNEI come from the germline V gene. The CDR3 covers 13 residues. This CDR3 is CASSVQSGNTIYF. Here the CDR3 DNA reads TGTGCCAGCAGTGTACAGTCTGGAAACACCATATATTTT.

By sample share, this clone is medium-sized (0.01 to 0.1%). The chain is built from TRBV11-2 and TRBJ2-1, with D uncertain. V lost 1 base, J lost 5 bases, and 6 bases lay in between. CDR1 and CDR2 from the germline V gene are SGHAT and FQNNGV. This CDR3 comprises 13 residues. The CDR3 loop reads CASSLGRHNEQFF. CDR3 bases: TGTGCCAGCAGCTTAGGGCGGCACAATGAGCAGTTCTTC.

This clone was seen many times. The chain employs TRBV2 and TRBJ2-3; D not resolved. Germline assignment: CDR1 SNHLY and CDR2 FYNNEI. The ends were cut back, 0 bases at V and 4 bases at J, with 5 bases in the middle. The CDR3 covers 13 residues. The CDR3 nucleotides are TGTGCCAGCAGTGAAGCCGAGGCAGATACGCAGTATTTT. Translation gives CASSEAEADTQYF.

V usage is TRBV6-2 or TRBV6-3 and J usage is TRBJ2-7, with 9 positions matching TRBD1. V shed 2 bases, J shed 5 bases, and the junction held 4 bases outside the gene matches. The CDR3 has 14 amino acids. Germline assignment: CDR1 MNHEY and CDR2 SVGEGT. Here the CDR3 reads CASSYRDRVHEQYF. CDR3 sequence (DNA): TGTGCCAGCAGTTACCGGGACAGGGTTCACGAGCAGTACTTC.

This clone was found many times. The chain joins TRBV7-3 to TRBJ1-1, with 7 bases identical to TRBD1. CDR1 SGHTA and CDR2 FQGTGA come from the germline V gene. CDR3 length: 13 amino acids. J gave up 6 bases and V 0 bases, and 1 base lay outside the gene matches. CDR3 in amino acids: CASSLTGTAEAFF. DNA of the CDR3: TGTGCCAGCAGCTTAACGGGGACAGCTGAAGCTTTCTTT.

The table lists this clone with many counts. Other DNA sequences in the same sample also yield this CDR3. The V gene is TRBV28, the J gene TRBJ2-3; D uncertain. Deletions cut 2 bases from V and 3 bases from J, with 12 bases between. The length of the CDR3 is 15 residues. Germline values: CDR1 MDHEN, CDR2 SYDVKM. CDR3 coding DNA: TGTGCCAGCAGTTTACCCTCGGCACTTACAGATACGCAGTATTTT. It translates to CASSLPSALTDTQYF.

This clone showed up many times. A much larger clone sits a single nucleotide away, making a read error possible. This chain connects TRBV7-6 to TRBJ2-1; 7 bases match TRBD2. Germline-derived CDR1 and CDR2 are SGHVS and FNYEAQ. CDR3 length: 12 amino acids. CDR3 in DNA: TGTGCCGGCAGCCTGCAGCGGGACCGGATGTTCTTC. This encodes CAGSLQRDRMFF.

This rearrangement joins TRBV20-1 to TRBJ2-2; D is perhaps TRBD1 (5 bases). Germline loops: CDR1 DFQATT, CDR2 SNEGSKA (reference sequence). This CDR3 has 14 amino acids. Trimming removed 3 bases at V and 6 bases at J, with 14 bases between. CDR3 sequence: CSARVDSFAGELFF. For the CDR3, the DNA is TGCAGTGCTAGGGTTGACAGTTTTGCCGGGGAGCTGTTTTTT.

In this sample, this clone turned up many times. Other DNA sequences in this specimen translate into the identical CDR3. The chain is built from TRBV12-3 or TRBV12-4 and TRBJ2-1; possible D gene TRBD2, 6 bases. The CDR3 loop spans 15 amino acids. V dropped 2 bases and J dropped 5 bases, with 13 bases sitting between them. Here the CDR3 reads CASSLRRAGHNEQFF. CDR3 coding DNA: TGTGCCAGCAGTTTACGGAGGGCCGGGCACAATGAGCAGTTCTTC.

This clone was detected ten times or more. This may come from a read error, since a much larger clone is one base off. This chain uses TRBV3-1 with TRBJ1-6; a possible D gene is TRBD1 (6 bases). V dropped 0 bases and J dropped 7 bases, with 10 bases sitting between them. The CDR3 sequence is 15 residues long. CDR1 LGHDT and CDR2 YNNKEL come from the germline V gene (reference sequence). CDR3 DNA sequence: TGTGCCAGCAGCCAAGATAGGACAGAGAATTCACCCCTCCACTTT. This gives the protein CASSQDRTENSPLHF.

This clone came up a few times. The rearrangement links TRBV11-2 to TRBJ1-3; the D is unclear. This CDR3 is 12 amino acids long. CDR1 and CDR2 (germline): SGHAT, FQNNGV. Here the CDR3 reads CASRSPGNTIYF. CDR3 in DNA: TGTGCTTCGAGGAGTCCTGGAAACACCATATATTTT.

This clone has at least ten counts. The chain couples TRBV3-1 to TRBJ2-7, with 7 bases matching TRBD1. V shed 4 bases and J 4 bases; nucleotides not matched to a gene: 7. The CDR3 contains 14 residues. In germline, CDR1 is LGHDT, CDR2 YNNKEL (reference sequence). The CDR3 sequence: CASSPSTGTYEQYF. The CDR3 DNA is TGTGCCAGCAGCCCTTCGACAGGGACGTACGAGCAGTACTTC.

This clone showed up just a few times. The genes are TRBV6-1 and TRBJ2-7; TRBD1 or TRBD2 may be the D gene (5 bases each). CDR3 length equals 15 residues. V lost 2 bases, J lost 0 bases, and 11 bases lay in between. Looked up from germline, CDR1 is MNHNS and CDR2 is SASEGT. This CDR3 is CASSERSGSSYEQYF. DNA for the CDR3: TGTGCCAGCAGTGAAAGGTCAGGGAGCTCCTACGAGCAGTACTTC.

This CDR3 reads CSASAGTAVTGQYF. CDR3 coding DNA: TGCAGTGCAAGTGCCGGGACAGCCGTTACGGGGCAGTACTTC. J is TRBJ2-7 and V is TRBV20-1, with 7 positions matching TRBD1. J was trimmed by 9 bases and V by 6 bases; bases with no gene match: 17. There are 14 residues in the CDR3. CDR1 and CDR2 (germline): DFQATT, SNEGSKA (reference sequence).

The genes are TRBV7-8 and TRBJ2-1; no firm D call. V lost 5 bases, J lost 5 bases, and 4 bases lay in between. Per germline, CDR1 SGHVS and CDR2 FQNEAQ. The CDR3 extends over 11 amino acids. The CDR3 sequence is CASSIHNEQFF. The CDR3 DNA follows: TGTGCCAGCAGCATCCACAATGAGCAGTTCTTC.

This clone was counted only a few times. The chain combines TRBV24-1 with TRBJ2-2; 8 bases are a match to TRBD2. The germline gives CDR1 KGHDR, CDR2 SFDVKD. The CDR3 has 14 amino acids. V dropped 4 bases and J dropped 4; count of bases not matched to a gene: 1. The CDR3 is CATSESGSTGELFF. For the CDR3, the DNA is TGTGCCACCAGTGAAAGCGGGAGCACCGGGGAGCTGTTTTTT.

This clone was picked up many times. CDR3 sequence (DNA): TGTGCCAGCAGCCAAGAAAGAACGCGGGAGACCCAGTACTTC. It is translated as CASSQERTRETQYF. The gene calls are TRBV3-1 and TRBJ2-5; no firm D call. CDR3 length: 14 residues. Trimming removed 0 bases from V and 5 bases from J, with 10 bases in between. Germline V CDR1 and CDR2: LGHDT, YNNKEL (reference sequence).

Points on this clone: Given a much more abundant clone one base away, this may be a read error. The same CDR3 can be traced to other DNA sequences in this sample. The chain has TRBV9 and TRBJ2-3, with D possibly being TRBD1 (6 bases). The CDR3 covers 16 residues. CDR1 is SGDLS and CDR2 is YYNGEE in the germline V gene. CDR3 coding DNA: TGCGCCAGCAGCCCGGGACATTCCTACCTCACAGATACGCAGTATTTT. Its translation: CASSPGHSYLTDTQYF.